These T cell receptor beta chains were read from a single sample in a study of blood T cell repertoires in COVID-19. Profiling relied on immunoSEQ multiplex PCR, and the TCRdb table lists in-frame clones only, not all of them. The profile shows 70,000 to 90,000 clones, just over 85% of them singletons. The material sequenced was peripheral blood. Every receptor here comes from a human donor in a cohort sampled during active COVID-19. Each CDR3 is given with its conserved first and last residue. The order of the fields is clone size, D gene, V gene, J gene, CDR3 length, CDR3 DNA, CDR3 protein. The D gene is left open where the match is weak. The size field is filled for only some rows; it gives once, few, many or a size class.

size: NA
D: TRBD1
V: TRBV19
J: TRBJ1-2
length: 13
DNA: TGTGCCACAGGGCAGGGGGCAGGCTATGGCTACACCTTC
CDR3: CATGQGAGYGYTF

size: few
D: TRBD2
V: TRBV5-5
J: TRBJ2-7
length: 13
DNA: TGTGCCAGCAGCTTGGCCGGGGGGATCGAGCAGTACTTC
CDR3: CASSLAGGIEQYF

size: once
D: TRBD2
V: TRBV18
J: TRBJ2-1
length: 18
DNA: TGTGCCAGCTCATCGTATTCCGGGACTAGCGTTTCCTACAATGAGCAGTTCTTC
CDR3: CASSSYSGTSVSYNEQFF

size: NA
D: NA
V: TRBV5-1
J: TRBJ2-5
length: 15
DNA: TGCGCCAGCAGCTTGGCAGGGGCGGTGGCGGAGACCCAGTACTTC
CDR3: CASSLAGAVAETQYF

size: NA
D: TRBD1
V: TRBV6-4
J: TRBJ2-1
length: 14
DNA: TGTGCCAGCAGTGAGGGGACAGGGCACAATGAGCAGTTCTTC
CDR3: CASSEGTGHNEQFF

size: few
D: NA
V: TRBV5-1
J: TRBJ2-3
length: 14
DNA: TGCGCCAGCAGCCCTGCCACGGGAGCTGATACGCAGTATTTT
CDR3: CASSPATGADTQYF

size: NA
D: NA
V: TRBV2
J: TRBJ1-4
length: 15
DNA: TGTGCCAGCAGAGAACAAGCCGCAACTAATGAAAAACTGTTTTTT
CDR3: CASREQAATNEKLFF

size: NA
D: NA
V: TRBV5-1
J: TRBJ1-1
length: 13
DNA: TGCGCCAGCAGCTTGATGGGACAACTTGAAGCTTTCTTT
CDR3: CASSLMGQLEAFF

size: NA
D: NA
V: TRBV19
J: TRBJ2-3
length: 13
DNA: TGTGCCAGTAGTACCCAATTCACAGATACGCAGTATTTT
CDR3: CASSTQFTDTQYF

size: NA
D: NA
V: TRBV6-1
J: TRBJ1-5
length: 12
DNA: TGTGCCAGCAGTTCTCAGAATCAGCCCCAGCATTTT
CDR3: CASSSQNQPQHF

size: once
D: NA
V: TRBV4-2
J: TRBJ1-6
length: 16
DNA: TGTGCCAGCAGTCGGACAGTCTCGGGGCGGGATTCACCCCTCCACTTT
CDR3: CASSRTVSGRDSPLHF

size: once
D: NA
V: TRBV13
J: TRBJ2-1
length: 15
DNA: TGTGCCAGCAGCTCATCAGGGGTCTCCTACAATGAGCAGTTCTTC
CDR3: CASSSSGVSYNEQFF

size: NA
D: NA
V: TRBV5-1
J: TRBJ2-5
length: 14
DNA: TGCGCCAGCAGCTTGATGGGGCGCAGAGAGACCCAGTACTTC
CDR3: CASSLMGRRETQYF

size: NA
D: TRBD1
V: TRBV7-8
J: TRBJ1-6
length: 15
DNA: TGTGCCAGCAGCCGAGCCGGGACAGGGCAATCACCCCTCCACTTT
CDR3: CASSRAGTGQSPLHF

size: NA
D: TRBD1
V: TRBV11-3
J: TRBJ1-4
length: 15
DNA: TGTGCCAGCAGCTCCGACAGGGGGGGTAATGAAAAACTGTTTTTT
CDR3: CASSSDRGGNEKLFF

size: once
D: NA
V: TRBV15
J: TRBJ1-5
length: 16
DNA: TGTGCCACCAGCAGAGATGGGGGGGCTAGCAATCAGCCCCAGCATTTT
CDR3: CATSRDGGASNQPQHF

size: NA
D: NA
V: TRBV14
J: TRBJ2-5
length: 14
DNA: TGTGCCAGCAGCCAAGAACCAGGGGCCGAGACCCAGTACTTC
CDR3: CASSQEPGAETQYF

size: NA
D: TRBD1
V: TRBV7-2
J: TRBJ1-1
length: 13
DNA: TGTGCCAGCAGCTTCCAGGGGGGAACTGAAGCTTTCTTT
CDR3: CASSFQGGTEAFF

size: NA
D: TRBD1
V: TRBV5-1
J: TRBJ2-1
length: 15
DNA: TGCGCCAGCAGCCCGGAAGGGGACAGGGGTTCTGAGCAGTTCTTC
CDR3: CASSPEGDRGSEQFF

size: NA
D: NA
V: TRBV19
J: TRBJ1-1
length: 13
DNA: TGTGCCAGTAGTATGGCCCAATTTAATGAAGCTTTCTTT
CDR3: CASSMAQFNEAFF

size: NA
D: TRBD2
V: TRBV4-1
J: TRBJ2-7
length: 19
DNA: TGCGCCAGCAGCCAAGAGACCGGACTAGCGGGGGGTCCCCTACGCGAGCAGTACTTC
CDR3: CASSQETGLAGGPLREQYF

size: NA
D: TRBD2
V: TRBV4-1
J: TRBJ2-5
length: 16
DNA: TGCGCCAGCAGCCAAGCGCTACTAGCGGGGGAAGAGACCCAGTACTTC
CDR3: CASSQALLAGEETQYF

size: NA
D: NA
V: TRBV15
J: TRBJ2-1
length: 15
DNA: TGTGCCACCAGCAGAGAACAGCTCCTCTACAATGAGCAGTTCTTC
CDR3: CATSREQLLYNEQFF

size: few
D: NA
V: TRBV27
J: TRBJ1-5
length: 12
DNA: TGTGCCAGCAGCCCGCCGGGGGAGCCCCAGCATTTT
CDR3: CASSPPGEPQHF

size: NA
D: NA
V: TRBV6-4
J: TRBJ2-3
length: 17
DNA: TGTGCCAGCAGGTTAAAAATGGCTAAAAACTACACAGATACGCAGTATTTT
CDR3: CASRLKMAKNYTDTQYF

size: once
D: NA
V: TRBV6-2/TRBV6-3
J: TRBJ1-1
length: 15
DNA: TGTGCCAGCAGTTACGGCGGGGTGGGGGACACTGAAGCTTTCTTT
CDR3: CASSYGGVGDTEAFF

size: NA
D: TRBD1
V: TRBV9
J: TRBJ2-7
length: 13
DNA: TGTGCCAGCAGCGCCGGGACAGGGGACGAGCAGTACTTC
CDR3: CASSAGTGDEQYF

size: NA
D: TRBD2
V: TRBV10-3
J: TRBJ2-2
length: 14
DNA: TGTGCCATCTCCCCGGGACTAAACACCGGGGAGCTGTTTTTT
CDR3: CAISPGLNTGELFF

size: NA
D: TRBD1
V: TRBV28
J: TRBJ1-5
length: 17
DNA: TGTGCCAGCAGTGGGGGGACAGACAAATATAGCAATCAGCCCCAGCATTTT
CDR3: CASSGGTDKYSNQPQHF

size: once
D: NA
V: TRBV18
J: TRBJ2-7
length: 14
DNA: TGTGCCAGCTCACCACCGGGCAGGGGTAACGAGCAGTACTTC
CDR3: CASSPPGRGNEQYF

size: NA
D: NA
V: TRBV6-2/TRBV6-3
J: TRBJ2-7
length: 17
DNA: TGTGCCAGCAGTTACATTCAAGGGTGGACACCCCACTACGAGCAGTACTTC
CDR3: CASSYIQGWTPHYEQYF

size: NA
D: NA
V: TRBV7-3
J: TRBJ2-2
length: 14
DNA: TGTGCCAGCAGCTTAACGGCCGGGGGGCAGGAGCTGTTTTTT
CDR3: CASSLTAGGQELFF

size: NA
D: TRBD2
V: TRBV7-9
J: TRBJ2-7
length: 14
DNA: TGTGCCAGCAGCTTACGCGGGAGTCCCTACGAGCAGTACTTC
CDR3: CASSLRGSPYEQYF

size: once
D: TRBD1
V: TRBV28
J: TRBJ2-7
length: 16
DNA: TGTGCCAGCAGTCCCCCGGCGGGACAGGGTAACTACGAGCAGTACTTC
CDR3: CASSPPAGQGNYEQYF

size: NA
D: TRBD1
V: TRBV7-3
J: TRBJ2-2
length: 16
DNA: TGTGCCAGCAGCTTAAGACCGATCCAGGGGGCCGGGGAGCTGTTTTTT
CDR3: CASSLRPIQGAGELFF

size: NA
D: NA
V: TRBV11-3
J: TRBJ2-3
length: 14
DNA: TGTGCCAGCAGCTTCAGTCCGGGGTCAGATACGCAGTATTTT
CDR3: CASSFSPGSDTQYF

size: NA
D: NA
V: TRBV6-5
J: TRBJ1-1
length: 14
DNA: TGTGCCAGCAGTTATGTCAGGGGAAGTACTGAAGCTTTCTTT
CDR3: CASSYVRGSTEAFF

size: NA
D: NA
V: TRBV2
J: TRBJ2-3
length: 17
DNA: TGTGCCAGCAGTGGGTACTTCGGCGGAATGACCCTAGATACGCAGTATTTT
CDR3: CASSGYFGGMTLDTQYF

size: NA
D: TRBD1
V: TRBV19
J: TRBJ2-7
length: 16
DNA: TGTGCCAGTAGTATATATCCGGGACAGGGGTCGCGAGAGCAGTACTTC
CDR3: CASSIYPGQGSREQYF

size: NA
D: NA
V: TRBV7-3
J: TRBJ1-1
length: 13
DNA: TGTGCCAGCAGCTTACAGGGGAACACTGAAGCTTTCTTT
CDR3: CASSLQGNTEAFF

size: NA
D: NA
V: TRBV19
J: TRBJ1-2
length: 14
DNA: TGTGCCAGTAGTATTCGGCGGGACCTTTATGGCTACACCTTC
CDR3: CASSIRRDLYGYTF

size: NA
D: NA
V: TRBV6-5
J: TRBJ1-2
length: 13
DNA: TGTGCCAGCAGCCGCACAGGCCTCTATGGCTACACCTTC
CDR3: CASSRTGLYGYTF

size: NA
D: NA
V: TRBV10-3
J: TRBJ2-5
length: 13
DNA: TGTGCCATCAGAGGGGACACGCAAGAGACCCAGTACTTC
CDR3: CAIRGDTQETQYF

size: NA
D: TRBD1
V: TRBV27
J: TRBJ2-3
length: 12
DNA: TGTGCCAGCAGCCCACAGGGGCATACGCAGTATTTT
CDR3: CASSPQGHTQYF

size: NA
D: NA
V: TRBV3-1/TRBV3-2
J: TRBJ2-5
length: 13
DNA: TGTGCCAGCAGCCAAGGAGGACAAGAGACCCAGTACTTC
CDR3: CASSQGGQETQYF

size: NA
D: TRBD2
V: TRBV5-1
J: TRBJ2-5
length: 17
DNA: TGCGCCAGCACCGCCGGGGCTAGCGGGGGGGCCGTGGAGACCCAGTACTTC
CDR3: CASTAGASGGAVETQYF

size: NA
D: NA
V: TRBV5-4
J: TRBJ2-2
length: 16
DNA: TGTGCCAGCAGCCAGGTCTACTCCTCGAACACCGGGGAGCTGTTTTTT
CDR3: CASSQVYSSNTGELFF

size: NA
D: TRBD2
V: TRBV27
J: TRBJ2-1
length: 15
DNA: TGTGCCAGCAGTTATGGGACTAGCGGCACGAATGAGCAGTTCTTC
CDR3: CASSYGTSGTNEQFF

size: NA
D: TRBD1
V: TRBV7-9
J: TRBJ1-1
length: 16
DNA: TGTGCCAGCAGCTTAGTAGGACAGGGGTCGAACACTGAAGCTTTCTTT
CDR3: CASSLVGQGSNTEAFF

size: NA
D: NA
V: TRBV6-1
J: TRBJ2-7
length: 15
DNA: TGTGCCAGCAGTGAAGCTAAGACAGGAATTTACGAGCAGTACTTC
CDR3: CASSEAKTGIYEQYF

size: NA
D: NA
V: TRBV27
J: TRBJ1-5
length: 16
DNA: TGTGCCAGCAGTTTCCAGGGCCCCGTTAGCAATCAGCCCCAGCATTTT
CDR3: CASSFQGPVSNQPQHF

size: NA
D: TRBD1
V: TRBV9
J: TRBJ2-3
length: 13
DNA: TGTGCCAGCAGCGTGACAGGGGCAGATACGCAGTATTTT
CDR3: CASSVTGADTQYF